What follows are 10 T cell receptor beta chains derived from one specimen sequenced in a study of PD-1 blockade in mismatch repair-deficient tumors. Sequencing used immunoSEQ multiplex PCR; TCRdb keeps in-frame clones, though not all of them. The sample has 9,400 or so clones; less than 90% are singletons. The antigens of these receptors remain unknown. Time point given: approximately ten-day in vitro stimulation with candidate mutation-associated neoantigen peptide 1. The source material was cells cultured in vitro, sampled from a patient treated with pembrolizumab. These receptors originate from an adult with mismatch repair-deficient cancer.

V gene TRBV27 combines with J gene TRBJ2-5; D not resolved. The CDR3 covers 14 residues. Germline V gives CDR1 MNHEY, CDR2 SMNVEV (reference sequence). Trimming removed 5 bases from V and 4 bases from J, with 14 bases in between. Here the CDR3 reads CASSSARFRETQYF. CDR3 nucleotide sequence: TGTGCCAGCAGTAGTGCTAGATTCCGAGAGACCCAGTACTTC.

This clone was seen only once. The rearrangement links TRBV5-1 to TRBJ2-5; D is unresolved. The V end was cut by 0 bases, the J end by 2 bases, with 8 bases between. CDR1 SGHRS and CDR2 YFSETQ come from the germline V gene. This CDR3 contains 14 residues. The CDR3, as DNA: TGCGCCAGCAGCTTGGTGGGTCCGCAAGAGACCCAGTACTTC. Amino acid sequence: CASSLVGPQETQYF.

The chain couples TRBV9 to TRBJ1-5, with unresolved D. The CDR3 extends over 13 amino acids. Germline CDR1 is SGDLS and CDR2 is YYNGEE. Deletions cut 0 bases from V and 9 bases from J, with 10 bases between. CDR3 protein: CASSVELGRPQHF. The DNA of the CDR3 is TGTGCCAGCAGCGTAGAGTTGGGGAGGCCCCAGCATTTT.

The chain recombines TRBV27 with TRBJ2-1; TRBD2 matches at 10 bases. Losses at the gene ends were 3 bases for V and 6 bases for J; bases not matched to a gene: 17. Looked up from germline, CDR1 is MNHEY and CDR2 is SMNVEV (reference sequence). The CDR3 sequence is 19 residues long. Written as DNA, the CDR3 is TGTGCCAGCAGTTTTTTAGGACTAGCGGCTCGGGGGAGTAGCAATGAGCAGTTCTTC. It codes for CASSFLGLAARGSSNEQFF.

The rearrangement uses TRBV7-3 and TRBJ2-2; D might be TRBD2 (6 bases). This CDR3 is 16 amino acids long. Trimming removed 1 base at V and 5 bases at J, with 14 bases between. The V gene's germline CDR1 is SGHTA and CDR2 FQGTGA. The CDR3 here is CASSLKASVETGELFF. The CDR3 coding sequence is TGTGCCAGCAGCTTAAAGGCTAGCGTGGAGACCGGGGAGCTGTTTTTT.

This chain joins TRBV11-2 and TRBJ2-3; TRBD2 matches at 10 bases. Germline V gives CDR1 SGHAT, CDR2 FQNNGV. The CDR3 consists of 16 residues. V dropped 4 bases and J dropped 6; count of bases not matched to a gene: 10. The CDR3 DNA follows: TGTGCCAGCAGCTCACGAATAGGACTAGCGGTGGATACGCAGTATTTT. This sequence encodes CASSSRIGLAVDTQYF.

J is TRBJ1-1 and V is TRBV5-1; D is uncertain. V was shortened by 2 bases and J by 4 bases, with 9 bases between the two germline ends. CDR3 length: 13 residues. CDR1 and CDR2 (germline): SGHRS, YFSETQ. CDR3 region: CASSLEGSTEAFF. The CDR3, as DNA: TGCGCCAGCAGCTTAGAAGGGAGCACTGAAGCTTTCTTT.

The rearrangement links TRBV6-5 to TRBJ2-2; possible D gene TRBD1, 6 bases. Between the trimmed V and J ends, which lost 6 bases and 4 bases, there was a span of 15 bases. The CDR3 loop spans 15 amino acids. Germline CDR1 is MNHEY and CDR2 is SVGAGI. For the CDR3, the DNA is TGTGCCAGCAGACCCGGACAGATTACCACCGGGGAGCTGTTTTTT. It translates to CASRPGQITTGELFF.

This clone occurred a few times. This chain uses TRBV11-3 with TRBJ2-1, with 10 bases that match TRBD2. V lost 1 base, J lost 4 bases, and 7 bases stayed unmatched. The CDR3 spans 17 residues. Germline assignment: CDR1 SGHNT and CDR2 YENEEA. CDR3 amino acids: CASSLVPTSGTYNEQFF. CDR3 DNA sequence: TGTGCCAGCAGCTTAGTCCCAACTAGCGGGACTTACAATGAGCAGTTCTTC.

The chain couples TRBV6-5 to TRBJ2-7; D call uncertain. Germline values: CDR1 MNHEY, CDR2 SVGAGI. The CDR3 totals 13 residues. Trimming cost V 0 bases and J 4 bases, with 7 bases left between them. The CDR3 spells CASSYSFQYEQYF. The CDR3 bases are TGTGCCAGCAGTTACTCGTTTCAATACGAGCAGTACTTC.